The 11 T cell receptor beta chains below come from one sample, sequenced in a study of post-analysis software for immune sequencing data (dated by TCRdb to between 2015 and 2017). Study-wide findings and limitations: Significantly higher frequencies in patients than in controls were found for roughly five TRBV segments, including TRBV5-6, TRBV5-1 and TRBV20-1.

The library was built by means of PCR. Sequencing used an Illumina HiSeq 2500. To reduce PCR and sequencing biases, unique molecular identifiers were built into the TCR beta cDNA libraries. TCRdb reanalyzed the raw reads on its own, using fastp at Q25 for trimming and MiXCR for clone calling, and kept in-frame beta chains. Every entry covers one CDR3 protein and lists the most common genes and DNA from its rows. Within this sample are approximately 160,000 distinct CDR3 sequences, with approximately 31% of them counted one time only. The ten biggest clones cover approximately 1.6% of the sample. Their antigens are not known. Specimen: blood. All receptors derive from a girl between 5 and 17 years old with multiple sclerosis.

This clonotype was detected only a few times. The chain couples TRBV5-5 to TRBJ2-2; D may be TRBD1 (6 bases). This CDR3 has 16 amino acids. Deletions cut 3 bases from V and 0 bases from J, with 12 bases between. CDR1 is SGHKS, CDR2 YYEKEE, per germline (reference sequence). CDR3 DNA sequence: TGTGCCAGCAGCTATCAGGGGTGGACGAACACCGGGGAGCTGTTTTTT. This translates into CASSYQGWTNTGELFF.

As to this clonotype: At one end, the junction sequence differs from germline, possibly due to a read error. The chain combines TRBV5-8 with TRBJ1-5, with D maybe TRBD1 (5 bases). The CDR3 is 15 amino acids. Germline CDR1 and CDR2: SGHTS and YDEGEE. In DNA form, the CDR3 reads TGTGCCAGCACTCTGGAGGGGAATAGCAATCAGCCCCGGCATTTT. Translation gives CASTLEGNSNQPRHF.

This clonotype was picked up a small number of times. This chain connects TRBV2 to TRBJ2-7; D is possibly TRBD1 or TRBD2 (5 bases each). The length of the CDR3 is 13 residues. V was trimmed by 7 bases and J by 3 bases, leaving 13 bases between them. Germline V gives CDR1 SNHLY, CDR2 FYNNEI. CDR3 loop: CASTGTVGYEQYF. Here the CDR3 DNA reads TGTGCCAGCACCGGGACCGTCGGCTACGAGCAGTACTTC.

About this clonotype: It may be a read error: a sequence one base away is much more abundant. The chain joins TRBV20-1 to TRBJ2-7, with D unclear. The CDR3 spans 13 residues. Germline assignment: CDR1 DFQATT and CDR2 SNEGSKA (reference sequence). Trimming took off 6 bases at V and 7 bases at J, with 19 bases between the two ends. The CDR3 DNA reads TGCAGTGCCATAGATCCGATTGGGAATGAGCAGTACTTC. This codes for CSAIDPIGNEQYF.

This clonotype was observed at least ten times. J is TRBJ2-7 and V is TRBV4-1, with D tentatively TRBD1 or TRBD2 (5 bases each). V shed 3 bases and J shed 1 base, with 10 bases lying between them. This CDR3 has 14 residues. The V gene's germline CDR1 is MGHRA and CDR2 YSYEKL. The CDR3 bases are TGCGCCAGCAGCCAGCCGGGACCGTCCTACGAGCAGTACTTC. Encoded protein: CASSQPGPSYEQYF.

This clonotype has at least ten counts. The rearrangement joins TRBV7-2 to TRBJ2-7; D call uncertain. CDR1 and CDR2 from the germline V gene are SGHTA and FQGNSA. The CDR3 has 15 amino acids. The germline V and J ends were trimmed by 4 bases and 6 bases, with 19 bases remaining between them. The CDR3 nucleotides are TGTGCCAGCAGCTCCCAGGCTTTGGCCGTGGGCGAGCAGTACTTC. It is translated as CASSSQALAVGEQYF.

The chain uses TRBV5-1 and TRBJ2-1; D is uncertain. CDR1 and CDR2 (germline): SGHRS, YFSETQ. CDR3 length: 17 residues. Between the trimmed V and J ends, which lost 0 bases and 6 bases, there was a span of 19 bases. The CDR3 spells CASSLGVGTTFLNEQFF. The CDR3 bases are TGCGCCAGCAGCTTGGGAGTGGGCACAACCTTCCTCAATGAGCAGTTCTTC. The whole variable domain, filled in from reference TRBV5-1 and TRBJ2-1, reads KAGVTQTPRYLIKTRGQQVTLSCSPISGHRSVSWYQQTPGQGLQFLFEYFSETQRNKGNFPGRFSGRQFSNSRSEMNVSTLELGDSALYLCASSLGVGTTFLNEQFFGPGTRLTVL.

CDR3 residues: CASSQVHSGTSPGPYNEQFF. The CDR3 region has the DNA TGCGCCAGCAGCCAAGTCCATAGCGGGACATCCCCCGGGCCCTACAATGAGCAGTTCTTC. V usage is TRBV4-1 and J usage is TRBJ2-1; 8 bases are a match to TRBD2. Looked up from germline, CDR1 is MGHRA and CDR2 is YSYEKL. The CDR3 contains 20 residues. The trim removed 1 base at V and 2 bases at J, leaving 16 bases unmatched.

This clonotype was picked up a small number of times. The rearrangement uses TRBV19 and TRBJ2-1, with D perhaps TRBD2 (6 bases). Trimming removed 3 bases from V and 2 bases from J, with 11 bases in between. This CDR3 region has 15 residues. The germline CDR1 and CDR2 sequences are LNHDA and SQIVND (reference sequence). The CDR3 region is CASSMLPSAYNEQFF. CDR3 in DNA: TGTGCCAGTAGTATGCTACCTAGCGCCTACAATGAGCAGTTCTTC.

The chain couples TRBV27 to TRBJ1-1, with 8 positions matching TRBD1. The CDR3 has 17 amino acids. Germline V gives CDR1 MNHEY, CDR2 SMNVEV (reference sequence). V lost 3 bases, J lost 3 bases, and 12 bases stayed unmatched. In DNA form, the CDR3 reads TGTGCCAGCAGTTTTGCCCTACTCAGGGGGCCGGACACTGAAGCTTTCTTT. This translates into CASSFALLRGPDTEAFF.

The chain has TRBV27 and TRBJ2-3; D is perhaps TRBD2 (6 bases). CDR3 length: 16 amino acids. CDR1 and CDR2 from the germline V gene are MNHEY and SMNVEV (reference sequence). V was cut by 5 bases and J by 3 bases, with 18 bases left in between. CDR3 nucleotide sequence: TGTGCCAGCAGTCCCTGGGACTTAACGGTTACAGATACGCAGTATTTT. Protein product: CASSPWDLTVTDTQYF.